This T cell receptor beta chain was profiled in a study of T cells in Graves' hyperthyroidism and ophthalmopathy. This clonotype was seen only a few times. Researchers amplified the TCR beta CDR3 regions from RNA transcripts. HTBI primers were the set used in a first-round RT-PCR of the TCR CDR3. Using its own MiXCR run on the multiplex PCR reads, TCRdb lists one record per CDR3 protein. The table shows under 300,000 distinct CDR3 sequences, with 15% occurring only once. V lost 5 bases and J 11 bases, leaving 10 bases between the germline ends. Germline CDR1 SNHLY, CDR2 FYNNEI. The CDR3 totals 11 residues.

This TCR was sampled from a woman aged 50 to 60 with Graves' hyperthyroidism that later progressed to Graves' ophthalmopathy. The chain carries TRBV2 and TRBJ1-3; D is ambiguous. Material: blood. The CDR3 DNA is TGTGCCAGCAGTTGGACGGTCTCCATATATTTT. Amino acid sequence: CASSWTVSIYF.